These T cell receptor beta chains were read from a single sample in a study of blood T cell repertoires in COVID-19. TCRdb keeps only in-frame clones here, not all; method: immunoSEQ multiplex PCR. The data hold around 150,000 clones, with over 75% observed a single time. The sequenced material came from peripheral blood. Source of these receptors: a woman in her fifties or sixties with active COVID-19. Both conserved end residues are part of each CDR3. D genes are given only for firm matches. Not every row has a clone size; where given, it reads once, few, many or a size class.

size	V	J	D	DNA	CDR3
.	TRBV9	TRBJ2-1	TRBD1	TGTGCCAGCCACCCTTCCGGGACAGGGGGCTTAAATGAGCAGTTCTTC	CASHPSGTGGLNEQFF
.	TRBV27	TRBJ1-2	TRBD1	TGTGCCAGCAGTTTTGGACAGGGTGGTTCTACTGGCTACACCTTC	CASSFGQGGSTGYTF
.	TRBV9	TRBJ2-1	.	TGTGCCAGCAGCGTAGCTACGAATCCTCCCAATGAGCAGTTCTTC	CASSVATNPPNEQFF
.	TRBV5-1	TRBJ1-5	.	TGCGCCAGCAGCTTGGCCCCAAATCAGCCCCAGCATTTT	CASSLAPNQPQHF
.	TRBV4-1	TRBJ2-7	.	TGCGCCAGCAGCCTTACTAAAGCTGGAGTGGAGTACGAGCAGTACTTC	CASSLTKAGVEYEQYF
.	TRBV5-4	TRBJ2-3	.	TGTGCCAGCAGCTACGGACTACCGCTTAGCACAGATACGCAGTATTTT	CASSYGLPLSTDTQYF
.	TRBV11-2	TRBJ2-7	TRBD1	TGTGCCAGCAGCTACGACAGGGGGGGGACCTACGAGCAGTACTTC	CASSYDRGGTYEQYF
.	TRBV7-2	TRBJ2-2	.	TGTGCCAGCAGCTCCCAGACAGGGAACACCGGGGAGCTGTTTTTT	CASSSQTGNTGELFF
.	TRBV6-2/TRBV6-3	TRBJ2-7	.	TGTGCCAGCAGTTTTGCTGGGCGCTACGAGCAGTACTTC	CASSFAGRYEQYF
.	TRBV2	TRBJ1-2	.	TGTGCCAGCAGTGATAGGGGAGGGGCTAACTATGGCTACACCTTC	CASSDRGGANYGYTF
.	TRBV4-2	TRBJ2-1	.	TGTGCCAGCAGCCGGGCTTTTCAAGAGCAGTTCTTC	CASSRAFQEQFF
.	TRBV30	TRBJ2-7	TRBD2	TGTGCCTGGAGGAAGACTAGCCTCTACGAGCAGTACTTC	CAWRKTSLYEQYF
.	TRBV29-1	TRBJ2-3	TRBD2	TGCAGCGGACGACTAGCGGGACCGGTAAGGGCAGATACGCAGTATTTT	CSGRLAGPVRADTQYF
.	TRBV19	TRBJ1-5	.	TGTGCCACGGAGAAGGGGAGGAAAGGCAATCAGCCCCAGCATTTT	CATEKGRKGNQPQHF
.	TRBV28	TRBJ2-2	.	TGTGCCAGCAGGGTTGGCTGGGGCAGTTTCACCGGGGAGCTGTTTTTT	CASRVGWGSFTGELFF
.	TRBV27	TRBJ1-2	TRBD1	TGTGCCAGCAGTTCGGGACAGTCGGGGCACTATGGCTACACCTTC	CASSSGQSGHYGYTF
.	TRBV19	TRBJ1-5	.	TGTGCCAGTAGTCACGGTGAACAGACTAATAGGCCCCAGCATTTT	CASSHGEQTNRPQHF
.	TRBV3-1/TRBV3-2	TRBJ2-3	.	TGTGCCAGCAGGGCTTTAGATACGCAGTATTTT	CASRALDTQYF
once	TRBV28	TRBJ1-2	TRBD1	TGTGCCAGCAGTTTATCGGGACAGCTATATGGCTACACCTTC	CASSLSGQLYGYTF
once	TRBV4-2	TRBJ2-1	.	TGTGCCAGCAGCCAATCGGGCGGGGAGTTCGATGAGCAGTTCTTC	CASSQSGGEFDEQFF
.	TRBV18	TRBJ2-7	TRBD2	TGTGCCAGCTCACCGACTAGCGGGACGGACGAGCAGTACTTC	CASSPTSGTDEQYF
.	TRBV5-1	TRBJ2-2	.	TGCGCCAGCAGCTTGGCCATCGGGAGAGGCACCGGGGAGCTGTTTTTT	CASSLAIGRGTGELFF
.	TRBV25-1	TRBJ1-4	.	TGTGCCAGCAGTGAAGCGGGTTCGGGGGAAAAACTGTTTTTT	CASSEAGSGEKLFF
.	TRBV7-9	TRBJ2-3	.	TGTGCCAGCAGCCTGAGCACAGATACGCAGTATTTT	CASSLSTDTQYF
.	TRBV18	TRBJ2-1	TRBD1	TGTGCCAGCTCACCAGGGACAGGGGGTAGCAATGAGCAGTTCTTC	CASSPGTGGSNEQFF
.	TRBV20-1	TRBJ1-6	TRBD1	TGCAGTGCTAGTGGGACAGGGTATCTCAAGGACGGTTCACCCCTCCACTTT	CSASGTGYLKDGSPLHF
.	TRBV19	TRBJ2-5	.	TGTGCCAGTAGTCCCGGTTTCGCATCCGAGACCCAGTACTTC	CASSPGFASETQYF
.	TRBV5-1	TRBJ1-2	TRBD1	TGCGCCAGCAGCAACCTGGACAGGGCCTTCTATGGCTACACCTTC	CASSNLDRAFYGYTF
.	TRBV3-1/TRBV3-2	TRBJ1-5	TRBD1	TGTGCTTGGACAGGGGCGGCAATTAGCAATCAGCCCCAGCATTTT	CAWTGAAISNQPQHF
.	TRBV27	TRBJ2-5	.	TGTGCCAGCAGTCCCCGCAGGGGCCGGGAGACCCAGTACTTC	CASSPRRGRETQYF
.	TRBV29-1	TRBJ1-1	.	TGCAGCGTTTCCCAGTTTGAAGCTTTCTTT	CSVSQFEAFF
.	TRBV16	TRBJ2-7	.	TGTGCCAGCAGCCCATGGGACTCCCCCTACGAGCAGTACTTC	CASSPWDSPYEQYF
.	TRBV3-1/TRBV3-2	TRBJ2-1	TRBD2	TGTGCCAGCAACCCGAATAGCGGGAGGGCCGTAGTATCCTCCTACAATGAGCAGTTCTTC	CASNPNSGRAVVSSYNEQFF
.	TRBV5-1	TRBJ1-2	TRBD1	TGCGCCAGCAGCCAACGACAGGGGACAAACTATGGCTACACCTTC	CASSQRQGTNYGYTF
.	TRBV3-1/TRBV3-2	TRBJ2-3	TRBD2	TGTGCCAGCAGTCAAGGACTAGCAGGGTTCACAGATACGCAGTATTTT	CASSQGLAGFTDTQYF
.	TRBV19	TRBJ1-3	TRBD1	TGTGCCAGTAGTCGACAGGGGGCTTCCTCTGGAAACACCATATATTTT	CASSRQGASSGNTIYF
.	TRBV27	TRBJ2-2	TRBD2	TGTGCCAGCAGGGGGGGGGCCGGGGAGCTGTTTTTT	CASRGGAGELFF
.	TRBV28	TRBJ2-4	TRBD2	TGTGCCAGCAGTTTAGCGGGGGTCCTAGCCAAAAACATTCAGTACTTC	CASSLAGVLAKNIQYF
few	TRBV2	TRBJ1-6	.	TGTGCCAGCATCACGCCGACAGCATATAATTCACCCCTCCACTTT	CASITPTAYNSPLHF
.	TRBV6-5	TRBJ2-1	.	TGTGCCAGCAGTTACGGGTTACATCGGGGGCAGTTCTTC	CASSYGLHRGQFF
.	TRBV28	TRBJ2-1	TRBD2	TGTGCCAGCAGGTTAGCGGGACTGGGTTTAACTGAGCAGTTCTTC	CASRLAGLGLTEQFF